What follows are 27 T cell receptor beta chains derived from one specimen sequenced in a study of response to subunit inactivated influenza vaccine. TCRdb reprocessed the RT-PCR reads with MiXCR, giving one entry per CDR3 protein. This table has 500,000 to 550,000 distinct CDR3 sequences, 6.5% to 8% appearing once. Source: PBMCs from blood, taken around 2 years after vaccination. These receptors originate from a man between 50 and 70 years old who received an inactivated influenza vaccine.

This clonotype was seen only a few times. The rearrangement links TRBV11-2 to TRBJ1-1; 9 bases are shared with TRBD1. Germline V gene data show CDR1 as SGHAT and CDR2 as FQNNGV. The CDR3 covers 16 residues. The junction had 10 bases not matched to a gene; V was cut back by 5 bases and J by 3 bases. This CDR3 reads CASSGYRGLGDTEAFF. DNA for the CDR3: TGTGCCAGCAGCGGTTACAGGGGGCTCGGTGACACTGAAGCTTTCTTT.

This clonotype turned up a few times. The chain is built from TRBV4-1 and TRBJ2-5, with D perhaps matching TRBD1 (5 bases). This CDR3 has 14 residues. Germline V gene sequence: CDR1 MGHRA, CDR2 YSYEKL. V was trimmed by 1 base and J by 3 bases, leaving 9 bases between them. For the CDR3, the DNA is TGCGCCAGCAGCCAAGCTCCAGGGAAAGAGACCCAGTACTTC. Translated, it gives CASSQAPGKETQYF.

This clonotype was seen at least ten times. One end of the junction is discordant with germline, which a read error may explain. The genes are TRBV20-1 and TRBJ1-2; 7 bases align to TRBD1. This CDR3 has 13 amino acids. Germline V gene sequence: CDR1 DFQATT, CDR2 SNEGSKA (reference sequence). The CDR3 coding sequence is TGCAGTGCAAGAGGGACAGACAACTATGGCTACACCTTC. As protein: CSARGTDNYGYTF.

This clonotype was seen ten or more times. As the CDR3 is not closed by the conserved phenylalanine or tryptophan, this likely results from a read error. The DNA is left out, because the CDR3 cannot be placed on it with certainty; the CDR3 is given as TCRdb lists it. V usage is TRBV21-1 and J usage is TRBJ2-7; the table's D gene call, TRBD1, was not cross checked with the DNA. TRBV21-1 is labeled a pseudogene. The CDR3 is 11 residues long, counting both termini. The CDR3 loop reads CASSSQMALRK.

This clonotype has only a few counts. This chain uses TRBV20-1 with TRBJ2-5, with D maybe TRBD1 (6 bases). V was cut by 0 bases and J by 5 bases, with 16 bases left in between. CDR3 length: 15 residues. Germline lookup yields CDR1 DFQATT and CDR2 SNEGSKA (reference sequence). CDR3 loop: CSARDGAGDEETQYF. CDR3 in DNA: TGCAGTGCTAGAGATGGCGCAGGGGACGAGGAGACCCAGTACTTC.

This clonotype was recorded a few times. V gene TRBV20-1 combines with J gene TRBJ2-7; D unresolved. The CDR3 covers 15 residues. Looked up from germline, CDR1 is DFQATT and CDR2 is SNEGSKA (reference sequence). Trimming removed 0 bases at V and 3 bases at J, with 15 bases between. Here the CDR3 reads CSAREGTGGIYEQYF. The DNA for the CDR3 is TGCAGTGCTAGAGAGGGTACGGGCGGTATCTACGAGCAGTACTTC.

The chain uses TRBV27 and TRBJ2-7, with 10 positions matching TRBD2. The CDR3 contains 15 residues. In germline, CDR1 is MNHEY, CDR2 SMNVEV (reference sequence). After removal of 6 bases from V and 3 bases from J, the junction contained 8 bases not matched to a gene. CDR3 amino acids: CASRETSGPRYEQYF. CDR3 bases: TGTGCCAGCAGAGAGACTAGCGGGCCACGCTACGAGCAGTACTTC.

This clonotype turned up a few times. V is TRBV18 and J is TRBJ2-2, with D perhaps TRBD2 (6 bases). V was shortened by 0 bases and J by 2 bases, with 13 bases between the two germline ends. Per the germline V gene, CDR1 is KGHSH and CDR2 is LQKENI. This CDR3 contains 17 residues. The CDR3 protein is CASSPPLGTPNTGELFF. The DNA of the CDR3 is TGTGCCAGCTCACCACCGCTAGGGACTCCTAACACCGGGGAGCTGTTTTTT.

The CDR3 loop reads CASNHPGRGANEQYF. The CDR3 bases are TGTGCCAGCAACCACCCGGGACGGGGTGCCAACGAGCAGTACTTC. The chain combines TRBV6-2 or TRBV6-3 with TRBJ2-7; D possibly uses TRBD1 or TRBD2 (5 bases each). The CDR3 runs to 15 residues. From germline, CDR1 is MNHEY and CDR2 SVGEGT. V lost 7 bases and J lost 5, with 21 bases in between.

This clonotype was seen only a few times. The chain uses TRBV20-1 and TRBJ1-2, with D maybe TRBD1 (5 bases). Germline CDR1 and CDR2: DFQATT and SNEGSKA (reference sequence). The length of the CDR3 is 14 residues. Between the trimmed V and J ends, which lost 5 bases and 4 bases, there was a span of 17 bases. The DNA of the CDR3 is TGCAGTGCTCCGGACCGAAGGGGACTCTATGGCTACACCTTC. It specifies CSAPDRRGLYGYTF.

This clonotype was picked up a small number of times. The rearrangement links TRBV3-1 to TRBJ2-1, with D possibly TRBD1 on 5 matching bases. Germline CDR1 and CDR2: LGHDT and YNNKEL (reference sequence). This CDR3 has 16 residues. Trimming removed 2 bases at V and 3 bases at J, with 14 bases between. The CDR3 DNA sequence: TGTGCCAGCAGCCAACGGGTCCAGGGCCTCTACAATGAGCAGTTCTTC. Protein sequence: CASSQRVQGLYNEQFF.

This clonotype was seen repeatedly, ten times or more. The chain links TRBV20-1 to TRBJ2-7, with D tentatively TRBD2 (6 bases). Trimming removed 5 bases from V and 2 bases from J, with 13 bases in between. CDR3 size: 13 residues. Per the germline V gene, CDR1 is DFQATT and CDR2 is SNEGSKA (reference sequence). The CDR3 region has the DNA TGCAGTGCTCTTTTTGGACTACCCTACGAGCAGTACTTC. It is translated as CSALFGLPYEQYF.

The CDR3 bases are TGTGCCAGCAGCTGGTGGGGATTCGGGGAGCGAGCCAAAAACATTCAGTACTTC. Translated, it gives CASSWWGFGERAKNIQYF. This rearrangement joins TRBV5-6 to TRBJ2-4; possibly TRBD2 for D (5 bases). This CDR3 contains 18 residues. Germline CDR1 and CDR2: SGHDT and YYEEEE. V was pared by 3 bases and J by 0 bases, with 19 bases between. The full variable domain, completed using reference TRBV5-6 and TRBJ2-4, is DAGVTQSPTHLIKTRGQQVTLRCSPKSGHDTVSWYQQALGQGPQFIFQYYEEEERQRGNFPDRFSGHQFPNYSSELNVNALLLGDSALYLCASSWWGFGERAKNIQYFGAGTRLSVL.

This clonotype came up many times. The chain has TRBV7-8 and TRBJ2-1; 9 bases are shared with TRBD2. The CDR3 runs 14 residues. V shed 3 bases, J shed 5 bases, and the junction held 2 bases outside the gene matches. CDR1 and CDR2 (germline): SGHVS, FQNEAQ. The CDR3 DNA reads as TGTGCCAGCAGCTTCGGACTAGCGCACAATGAGCAGTTCTTC. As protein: CASSFGLAHNEQFF.

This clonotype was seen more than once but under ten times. CDR3 bases: TGTGCCACCCGGACTAGCTTAGAGACCCAGTACTTC. Translating it yields CATRTSLETQYF. This rearrangement joins TRBV6-5 to TRBJ2-5; 8 nucleotides agree with TRBD2. Trimming took 10 bases from V and 4 from J; bases not matched to a gene: 5. CDR3 length: 12 amino acids. Germline loops: CDR1 MNHEY, CDR2 SVGAGI.

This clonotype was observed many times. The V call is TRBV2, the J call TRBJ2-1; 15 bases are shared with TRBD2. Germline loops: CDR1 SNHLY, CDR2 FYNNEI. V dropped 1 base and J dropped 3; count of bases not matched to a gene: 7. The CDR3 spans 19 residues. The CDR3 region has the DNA TGTGCCAGCAGTGAAGGGGGTTGGGGACTAGCGGGAGGCTACAATGAGCAGTTCTTC. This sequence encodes CASSEGGWGLAGGYNEQFF.

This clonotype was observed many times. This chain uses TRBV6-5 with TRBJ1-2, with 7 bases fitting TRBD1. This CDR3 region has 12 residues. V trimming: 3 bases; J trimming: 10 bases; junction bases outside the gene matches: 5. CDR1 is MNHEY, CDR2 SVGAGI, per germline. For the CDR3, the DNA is TGTGCCAGCAGTTATAAGACAGGGCACTACACCTTC. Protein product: CASSYKTGHYTF.

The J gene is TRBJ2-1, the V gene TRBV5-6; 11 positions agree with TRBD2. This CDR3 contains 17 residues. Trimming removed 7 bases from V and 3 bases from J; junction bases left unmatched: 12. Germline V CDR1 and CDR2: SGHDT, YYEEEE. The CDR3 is CASGSGTSGPLYNEQFF. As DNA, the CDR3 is TGTGCCAGCGGCTCCGGGACTAGCGGACCCCTCTACAATGAGCAGTTCTTC. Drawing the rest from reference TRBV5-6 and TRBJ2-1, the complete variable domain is DAGVTQSPTHLIKTRGQQVTLRCSPKSGHDTVSWYQQALGQGPQFIFQYYEEEERQRGNFPDRFSGHQFPNYSSELNVNALLLGDSALYLCASGSGTSGPLYNEQFFGPGTRLTVL.

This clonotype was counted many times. The chain's CDR3 is CSARWQGVGYTF. Here the CDR3 DNA reads TGCAGTGCTAGGTGGCAGGGGGTAGGCTACACCTTC. The V call is TRBV20-1, the J call TRBJ1-2; 7 positions match TRBD1. The CDR3 loop spans 12 amino acids. Germline CDR1 reads DFQATT; CDR2 reads SNEGSKA (reference sequence). The junction had 6 bases not matched to a gene; V was cut back by 3 bases and J by 8 bases.

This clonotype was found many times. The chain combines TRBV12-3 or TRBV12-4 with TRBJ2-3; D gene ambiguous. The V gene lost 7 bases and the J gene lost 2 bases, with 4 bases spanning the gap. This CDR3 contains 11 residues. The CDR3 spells CASTNTDTQYF. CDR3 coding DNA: TGTGCCAGCACCAACACAGATACGCAGTATTTT.

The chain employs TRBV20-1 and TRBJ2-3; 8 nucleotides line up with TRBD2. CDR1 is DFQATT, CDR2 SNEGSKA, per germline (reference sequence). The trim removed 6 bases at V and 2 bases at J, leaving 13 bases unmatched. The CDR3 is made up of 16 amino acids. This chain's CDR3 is CSALLGLAGYTDTQYF. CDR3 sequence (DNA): TGCAGTGCCCTTCTAGGACTAGCCGGCTACACAGATACGCAGTATTTT.

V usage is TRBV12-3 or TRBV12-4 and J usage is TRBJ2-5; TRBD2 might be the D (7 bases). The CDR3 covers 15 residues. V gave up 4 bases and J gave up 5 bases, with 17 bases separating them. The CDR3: CASSSGAPGGETQYF. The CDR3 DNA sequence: TGTGCCAGCAGTTCGGGGGCCCCCGGGGGGGAGACCCAGTACTTC.

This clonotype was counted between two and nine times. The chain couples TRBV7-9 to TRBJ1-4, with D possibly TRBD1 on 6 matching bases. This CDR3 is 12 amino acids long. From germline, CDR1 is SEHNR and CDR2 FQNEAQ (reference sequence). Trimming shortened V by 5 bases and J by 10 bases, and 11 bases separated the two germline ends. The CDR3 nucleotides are TGTGCCAGCAGCCCGGACAGTACAAAACTGTTTTTT. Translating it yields CASSPDSTKLFF.

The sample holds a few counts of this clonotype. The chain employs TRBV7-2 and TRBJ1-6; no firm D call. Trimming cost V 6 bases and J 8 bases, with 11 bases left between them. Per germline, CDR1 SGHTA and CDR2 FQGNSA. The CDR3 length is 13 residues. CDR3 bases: TGTGCCAGCAGTGGCAGGCTAGATTCACCCCTCCACTTT. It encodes CASSGRLDSPLHF.

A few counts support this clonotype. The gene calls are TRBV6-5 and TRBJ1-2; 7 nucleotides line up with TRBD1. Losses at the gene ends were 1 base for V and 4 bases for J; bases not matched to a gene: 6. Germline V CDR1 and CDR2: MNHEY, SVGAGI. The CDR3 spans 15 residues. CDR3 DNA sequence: TGTGCCAGCAGTTACTTGGCAGGGGACAGCTATGGCTACACCTTC. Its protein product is CASSYLAGDSYGYTF.

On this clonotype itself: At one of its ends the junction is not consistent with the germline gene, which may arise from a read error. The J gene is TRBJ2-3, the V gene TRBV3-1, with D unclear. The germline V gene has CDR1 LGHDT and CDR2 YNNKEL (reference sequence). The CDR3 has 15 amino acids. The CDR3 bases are TGTGCCTGCACCAAGCAGGTCCCCTGCACACATACGCAGTATTTT. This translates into CACTKQVPCTHTQYF.

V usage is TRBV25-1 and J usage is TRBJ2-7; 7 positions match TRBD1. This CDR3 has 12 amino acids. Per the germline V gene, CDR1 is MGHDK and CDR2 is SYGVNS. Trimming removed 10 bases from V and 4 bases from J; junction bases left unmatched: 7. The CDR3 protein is CATQGIPYEQYF. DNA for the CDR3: TGTGCCACACAGGGGATACCTTACGAGCAGTACTTC.